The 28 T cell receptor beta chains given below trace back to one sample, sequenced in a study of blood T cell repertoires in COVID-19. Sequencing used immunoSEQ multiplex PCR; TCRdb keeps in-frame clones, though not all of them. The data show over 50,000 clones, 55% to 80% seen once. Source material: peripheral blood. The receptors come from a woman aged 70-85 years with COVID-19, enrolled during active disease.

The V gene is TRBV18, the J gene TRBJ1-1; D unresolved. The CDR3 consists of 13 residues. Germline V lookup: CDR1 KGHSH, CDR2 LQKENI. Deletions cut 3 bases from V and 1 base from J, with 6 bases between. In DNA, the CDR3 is TGTGCCAGCTCACCGAACAGGAACACTGAAGCTTTCTTT. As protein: CASSPNRNTEAFF. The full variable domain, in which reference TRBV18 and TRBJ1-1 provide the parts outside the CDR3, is NAGVMQNPRHLVRRRGQEARLRCSPMKGHSHVYWYRQLPEEGLKFMVYLQKENIIDESGMPKERFSAEFPKEGPSILRIQQVVRGDSAAYFCASSPNRNTEAFFGQGTRLTVV.

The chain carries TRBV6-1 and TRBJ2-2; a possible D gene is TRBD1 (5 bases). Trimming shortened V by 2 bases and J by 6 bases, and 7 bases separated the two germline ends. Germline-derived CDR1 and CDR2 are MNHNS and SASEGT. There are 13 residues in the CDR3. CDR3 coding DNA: TGTGCCAGCAGTGAAATAGGGGCCGGGGAGCTGTTTTTT. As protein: CASSEIGAGELFF.

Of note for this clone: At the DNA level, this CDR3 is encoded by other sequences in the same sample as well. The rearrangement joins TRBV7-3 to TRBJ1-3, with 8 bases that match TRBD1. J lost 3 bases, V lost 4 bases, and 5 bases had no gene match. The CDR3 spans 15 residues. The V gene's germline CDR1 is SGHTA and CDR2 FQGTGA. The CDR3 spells CASSSAGGIGNTIYF. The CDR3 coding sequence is TGTGCCAGCAGCTCAGCAGGGGGCATTGGAAACACCATATATTTT. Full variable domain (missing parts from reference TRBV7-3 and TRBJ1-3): GAGVSQTPSNKVTEKGKYVELRCDPISGHTALYWYRQSLGQGPEFLIYFQGTGAADDSGLPNDRFFAVRPEGSVSTLKIQRTERGDSAVYLCASSSAGGIGNTIYFGEGSWLTVV.

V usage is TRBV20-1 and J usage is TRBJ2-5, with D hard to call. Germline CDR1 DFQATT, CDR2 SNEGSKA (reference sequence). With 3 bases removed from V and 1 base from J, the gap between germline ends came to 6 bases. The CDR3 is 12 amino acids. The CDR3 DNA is TGCAGTGCTAGTACTACCCAAGAGACCCAGTACTTC. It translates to CSASTTQETQYF.

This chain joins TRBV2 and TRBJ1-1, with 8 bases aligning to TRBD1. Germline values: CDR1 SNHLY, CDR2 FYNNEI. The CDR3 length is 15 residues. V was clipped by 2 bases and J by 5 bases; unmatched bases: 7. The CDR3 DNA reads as TGTGCCAGCAGTGAAAGGACAGGGATGGGGACTGAAGCTTTCTTT. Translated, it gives CASSERTGMGTEAFF.

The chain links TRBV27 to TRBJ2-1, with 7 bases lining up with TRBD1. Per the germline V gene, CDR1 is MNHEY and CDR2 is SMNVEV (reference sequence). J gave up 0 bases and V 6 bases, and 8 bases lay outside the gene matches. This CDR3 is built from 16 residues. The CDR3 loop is CASRIYWDSSYNEQFF. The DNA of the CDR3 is TGTGCCAGCAGGATTTACTGGGACAGCTCCTACAATGAGCAGTTCTTC.

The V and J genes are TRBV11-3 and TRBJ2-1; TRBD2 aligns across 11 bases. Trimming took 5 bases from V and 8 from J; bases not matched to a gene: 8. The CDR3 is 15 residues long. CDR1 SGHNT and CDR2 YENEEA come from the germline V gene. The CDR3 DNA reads TGTGCCAGCAGCGCTCCGGGACTAGCGGTTCATGAGCAGTTCTTC. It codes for CASSAPGLAVHEQFF.

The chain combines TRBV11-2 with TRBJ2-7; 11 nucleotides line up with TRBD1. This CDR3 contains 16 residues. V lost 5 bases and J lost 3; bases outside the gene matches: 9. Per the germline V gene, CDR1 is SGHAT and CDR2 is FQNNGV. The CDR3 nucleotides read TGTGCCAGCAGCCAAACACTGGGACAGGGGGACTACGAGCAGTACTTC. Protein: CASSQTLGQGDYEQYF.

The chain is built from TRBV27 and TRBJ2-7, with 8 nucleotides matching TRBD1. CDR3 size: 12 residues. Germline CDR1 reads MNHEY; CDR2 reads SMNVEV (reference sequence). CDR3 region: CSSGQGRYEQYV. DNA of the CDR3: TGTTCTTCAGGACAGGGTCGGTACGAGCAGTACGTC.

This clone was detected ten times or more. CDR3 in amino acids: CASSLNGGLGNTEAFF. The DNA for the CDR3 is TGTGCCAGCAGCTTAAATGGTGGACTTGGGAACACTGAAGCTTTCTTT. The chain is built from TRBV7-3 and TRBJ1-1, with D unresolved. This CDR3 is built from 16 residues. The germline gives CDR1 SGHTA, CDR2 FQGTGA. V was clipped by 1 base and J by 1 base, with 13 bases between them. Looking up the rest from reference TRBV7-3 and TRBJ1-1 gives the full variable domain: GAGVSQTPSNKVTEKGKYVELRCDPISGHTALYWYRQSLGQGPEFLIYFQGTGAADDSGLPNDRFFAVRPEGSVSTLKIQRTERGDSAVYLCASSLNGGLGNTEAFFGQGTRLTVV.

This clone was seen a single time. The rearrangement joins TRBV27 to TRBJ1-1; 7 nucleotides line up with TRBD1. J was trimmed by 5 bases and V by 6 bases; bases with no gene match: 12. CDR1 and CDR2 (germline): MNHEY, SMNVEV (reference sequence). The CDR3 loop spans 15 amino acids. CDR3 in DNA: TGTGCCAGCAGCAACTTCGACAGGGTTGGAACTGAAGCTTTCTTT. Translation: CASSNFDRVGTEAFF.

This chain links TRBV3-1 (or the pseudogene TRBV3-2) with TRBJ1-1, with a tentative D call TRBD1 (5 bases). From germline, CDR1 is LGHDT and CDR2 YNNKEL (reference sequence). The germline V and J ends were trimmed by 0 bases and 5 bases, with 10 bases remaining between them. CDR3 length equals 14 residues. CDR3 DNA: TGTGCCAGCAGCCAAGAAGGGGTCTATACTGAAGCTTTCTTT. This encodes CASSQEGVYTEAFF.

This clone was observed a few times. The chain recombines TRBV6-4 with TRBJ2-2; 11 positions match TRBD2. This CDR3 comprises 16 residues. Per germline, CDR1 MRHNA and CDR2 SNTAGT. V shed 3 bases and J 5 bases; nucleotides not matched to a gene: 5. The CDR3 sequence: CASSELAGGGTGELFF. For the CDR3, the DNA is TGTGCCAGCAGTGAGCTAGCGGGAGGAGGTACCGGGGAGCTGTTTTTT.

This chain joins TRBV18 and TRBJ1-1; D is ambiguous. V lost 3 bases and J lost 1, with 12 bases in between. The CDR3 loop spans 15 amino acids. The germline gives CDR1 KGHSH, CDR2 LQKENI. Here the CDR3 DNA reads TGTGCCAGCTCACCGGGAGGACGGGGGAACACTGAAGCTTTCTTT. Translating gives CASSPGGRGNTEAFF.

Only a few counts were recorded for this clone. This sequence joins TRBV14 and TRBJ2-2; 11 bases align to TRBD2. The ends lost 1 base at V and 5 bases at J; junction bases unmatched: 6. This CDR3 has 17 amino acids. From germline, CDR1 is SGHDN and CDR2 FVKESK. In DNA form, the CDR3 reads TGTGCCAGCAGCCAAGTGAATAGCGGGAGGGGAACCGGGGAGCTGTTTTTT. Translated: CASSQVNSGRGTGELFF.

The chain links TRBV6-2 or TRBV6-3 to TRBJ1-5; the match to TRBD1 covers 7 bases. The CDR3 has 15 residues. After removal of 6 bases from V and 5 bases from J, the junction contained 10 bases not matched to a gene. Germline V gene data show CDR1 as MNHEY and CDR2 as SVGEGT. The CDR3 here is CASSIERGLYQPQHF. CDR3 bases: TGTGCCAGCAGCATCGAAAGGGGGCTTTATCAGCCCCAGCATTTT.

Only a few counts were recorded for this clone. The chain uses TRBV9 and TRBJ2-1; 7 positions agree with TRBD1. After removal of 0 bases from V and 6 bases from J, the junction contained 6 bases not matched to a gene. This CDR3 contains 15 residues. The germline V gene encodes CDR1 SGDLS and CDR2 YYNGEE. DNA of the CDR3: TGTGCCAGCAGCGTAGGTAACAGGGGTGGCAATGAGCAGTTCTTC. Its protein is CASSVGNRGGNEQFF.

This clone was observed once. This chain's CDR3 is CASSSRQGTNEKLFF. The CDR3 DNA sequence: TGTGCCAGCAGCAGCCGACAGGGCACTAATGAAAAACTGTTTTTT. The rearrangement joins TRBV5-6 to TRBJ1-4; 7 bases fit TRBD1. Germline CDR1 SGHDT, CDR2 YYEEEE. The CDR3 sequence is 15 residues long. Losses at the gene ends were 4 bases for V and 2 bases for J; bases not matched to a gene: 5.

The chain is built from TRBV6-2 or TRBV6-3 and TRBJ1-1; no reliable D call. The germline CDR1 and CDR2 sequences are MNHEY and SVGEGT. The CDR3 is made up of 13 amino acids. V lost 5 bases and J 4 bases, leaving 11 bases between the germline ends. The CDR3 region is CASSTPGSTEAFF. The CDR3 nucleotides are TGTGCCAGCAGTACCCCGGGGTCCACTGAAGCTTTCTTT.

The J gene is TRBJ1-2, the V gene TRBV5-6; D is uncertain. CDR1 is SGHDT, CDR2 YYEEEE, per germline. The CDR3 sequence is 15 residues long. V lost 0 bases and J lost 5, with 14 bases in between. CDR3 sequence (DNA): TGTGCCAGCAGCTTGGAAGGTCCAGGAGGTTATGGCTACACCTTC. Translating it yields CASSLEGPGGYGYTF.

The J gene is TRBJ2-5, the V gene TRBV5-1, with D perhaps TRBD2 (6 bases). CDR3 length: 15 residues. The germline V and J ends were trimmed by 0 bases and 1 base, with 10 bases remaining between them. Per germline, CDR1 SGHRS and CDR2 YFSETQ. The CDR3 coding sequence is TGCGCCAGCAGCTTGGTTGGGGAGGCCCAAGAGACCCAGTACTTC. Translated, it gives CASSLVGEAQETQYF.

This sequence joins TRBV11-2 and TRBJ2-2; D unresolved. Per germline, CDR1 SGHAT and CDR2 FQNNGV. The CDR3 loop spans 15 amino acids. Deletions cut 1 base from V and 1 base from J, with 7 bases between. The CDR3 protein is CASSLVAGNTGELFF. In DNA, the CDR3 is TGTGCCAGCAGCTTAGTGGCAGGGAACACCGGGGAGCTGTTTTTT.

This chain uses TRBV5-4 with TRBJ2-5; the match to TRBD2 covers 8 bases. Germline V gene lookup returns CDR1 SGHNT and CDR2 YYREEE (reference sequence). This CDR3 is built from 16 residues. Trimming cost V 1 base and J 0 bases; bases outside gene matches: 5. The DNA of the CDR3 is TGTGCCAGCAGCTTGATTCTAGCGGGCTACCAAGAGACCCAGTACTTC. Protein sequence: CASSLILAGYQETQYF.

The CDR3 is CASSLVGTGRTGELFF. In DNA form, the CDR3 reads TGTGCCAGCAGCTTAGTGGGGACAGGGCGGACCGGGGAGCTGTTTTTT. The rearrangement joins TRBV7-2 to TRBJ2-2; TRBD1 aligns across 9 bases. Germline-derived CDR1 and CDR2 are SGHTA and FQGNSA. This CDR3 is built from 16 residues. The V segment lost 1 base and the J segment 5 bases; nucleotides outside the gene matches: 5.

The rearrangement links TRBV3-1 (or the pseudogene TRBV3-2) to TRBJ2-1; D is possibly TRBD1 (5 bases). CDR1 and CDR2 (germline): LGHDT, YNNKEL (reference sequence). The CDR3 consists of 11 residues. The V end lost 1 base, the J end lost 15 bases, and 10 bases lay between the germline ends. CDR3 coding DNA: TGTGCCAGCAGCCAAGCCCAGGGTTGGTTCTTC. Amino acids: CASSQAQGWFF.

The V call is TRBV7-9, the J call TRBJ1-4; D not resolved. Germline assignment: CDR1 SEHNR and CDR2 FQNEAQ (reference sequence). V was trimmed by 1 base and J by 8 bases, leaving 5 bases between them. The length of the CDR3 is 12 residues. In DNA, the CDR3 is TGTGCCAGCAGCTTAGACAGCGAAAAACTGTTTTTT. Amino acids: CASSLDSEKLFF. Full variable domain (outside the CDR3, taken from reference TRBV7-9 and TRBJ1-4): DTGVSQNPRHKITKRGQNVTFRCDPISEHNRLYWYRQTLGQGPEFLTYFQNEAQLEKSRLLSDRFSAERPKGSFSTLEIQRTEQGDSAMYLCASSLDSEKLFFGSGTQLSVL.

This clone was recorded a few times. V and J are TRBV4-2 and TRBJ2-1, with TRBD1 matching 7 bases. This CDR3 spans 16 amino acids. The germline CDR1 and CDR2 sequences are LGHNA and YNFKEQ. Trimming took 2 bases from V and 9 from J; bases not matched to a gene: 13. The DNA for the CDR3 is TGTGCCAGCAGCCAACCCCCGGGACAGCCAAGTCGTGAGCAGTTCTTC. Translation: CASSQPPGQPSREQFF.

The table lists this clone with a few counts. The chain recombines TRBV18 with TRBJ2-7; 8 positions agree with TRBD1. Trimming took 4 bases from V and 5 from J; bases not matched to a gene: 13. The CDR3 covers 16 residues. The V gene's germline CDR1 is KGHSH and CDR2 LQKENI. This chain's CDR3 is CASSQTPTGVSHEQYF. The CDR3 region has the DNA TGTGCCAGCTCACAAACCCCGACAGGGGTTTCCCACGAGCAGTACTTC.